This TCR beta chain was profiled in a study of shared clonotypes between healthy human individuals. Study-level background: A couple of women and three men aged 18 to 49 served as donors. Per-donor plates numbered three CD4 naive, three CD4 memory, two CD8 naive and one CD8 memory. Study-level findings and limits: All-four-donor shared clonotypes had higher generation probabilities than non-shared clonotypes did.

The count of this clone is one. Its antigen is as yet unknown. The germline V gene has CDR1 MDHEN and CDR2 SYDVKM. With V trimmed by 4 bases and J by 4 bases, 8 bases remained unmatched. The CDR3 loop spans 17 amino acids. The data were produced by immunoSEQ multiplex PCR, yet TCRdb's version contains in-frame clones alone and is incomplete. The data show some 1,600,000 clones, approximately 98% seen once. Partitioning of CD4+ cells yielded a CD45RA+ naive subset and a CD45RA-negative memory subset. This TCR was sampled from a young man in good health. The sequenced sample was naive CD4+ T cells sorted from blood. Subset here: CD45RA+ positively selected. The chain uses TRBV28 and TRBJ2-1; 12 bases align to TRBD2. The CDR3 loop reads CASSSDRLAGVYNEQFF. Written as DNA, the CDR3 is TGTGCCAGCAGTTCCGACAGACTAGCGGGAGTATACAATGAGCAGTTCTTC.